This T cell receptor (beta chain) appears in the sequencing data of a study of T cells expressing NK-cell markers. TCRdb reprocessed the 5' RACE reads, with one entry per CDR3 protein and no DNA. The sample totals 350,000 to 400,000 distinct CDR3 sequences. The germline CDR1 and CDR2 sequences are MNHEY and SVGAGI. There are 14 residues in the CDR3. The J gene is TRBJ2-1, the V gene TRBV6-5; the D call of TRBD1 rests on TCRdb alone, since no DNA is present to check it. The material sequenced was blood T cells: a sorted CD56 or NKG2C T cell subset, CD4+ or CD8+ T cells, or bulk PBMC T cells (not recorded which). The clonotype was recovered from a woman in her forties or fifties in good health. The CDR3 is CASSKAGVGNEQFF.